This T cell receptor beta chain originates from a study of response to subunit inactivated influenza vaccine. Points from the study as a whole: With each seasonal influenza vaccination, the authors suggested, few new T cells are recruited.

Each CDR3 protein gets one entry after TCRdb re-called the RT-PCR reads with MiXCR. The sample lists over 650,000 distinct CDR3 sequences, about 18% seen once, with approximately 11% in the top ten. The CDR3 is made up of 15 amino acids. Germline lookup yields CDR1 SGHVS and CDR2 FNYEAQ. With 3 bases clipped from V and 3 bases from J, the junction kept 5 bases outside the gene matches. This clonotype appeared a few times. Its cognate antigen is unknown. The V and J genes are TRBV7-6 and TRBJ2-1; the match to TRBD2 covers 7 bases. The receptor was derived from a man aged 45-65 years who received an inactivated influenza vaccine. Sample: PBMCs from blood, taken less than 6 days after vaccination. The CDR3, as DNA: TGTGCCAGCAGCTTTCAGACTAGCAGCTACAATGAGCAGTTCTTC. Its protein is CASSFQTSSYNEQFF.